Shown below are 21 T cell receptor beta chains from a single sample sequenced in a study of blood T cell repertoires in COVID-19. Profiled with immunoSEQ multiplex PCR; TCRdb holds only in-frame clones, not every one. The sample holds 50,000 to 60,000 clones, approximately 90% seen once. What was sequenced was peripheral blood. The receptors were sampled from a middle-aged man with acute or convalescent COVID-19.

The V call is TRBV7-8, the J call TRBJ2-3, with D possibly matching TRBD2 (5 bases). The V end lost 8 bases, the J end lost 6 bases, and 18 bases lay between the germline ends. Germline V gives CDR1 SGHVS, CDR2 FQNEAQ. CDR3 length: 14 amino acids. The CDR3 sequence: CASRRGSSADTQYF. The CDR3, as DNA: TGTGCCAGCCGCCGAGGGAGTAGCGCGGATACGCAGTATTTT.

The chain links TRBV14 to TRBJ1-2; TRBD1 might be the D (6 bases). Germline-derived CDR1 and CDR2 are SGHDN and FVKESK. Between the trimmed V and J ends, which lost 0 bases and 4 bases, there was a span of 15 bases. The length of the CDR3 is 16 residues. CDR3 in DNA: TGTGCCAGCAGCCAAGAGGACAGCGGTTCCACCTATGGCTACACCTTC. Its protein product is CASSQEDSGSTYGYTF. Full variable domain (missing parts from reference TRBV14 and TRBJ1-2): EAGVTQFPSHSVIEKGQTVTLRCDPISGHDNLYWYRRVMGKEIKFLLHFVKESKQDESGMPNNRFLAERTGGTYSTLKVQPAELEDSGVYFCASSQEDSGSTYGYTFGSGTRLTVV.

The rearrangement links TRBV4-1 to TRBJ2-3; a possible D gene is TRBD1 (5 bases). The germline V gene has CDR1 MGHRA and CDR2 YSYEKL. Trimming removed 1 base at V and 2 bases at J, with 13 bases between. The CDR3 totals 16 residues. The DNA of the CDR3 is TGCGCCAGCAGCCAAGGTAGACAGAGATACACAGATACGCAGTATTTT. Translation gives CASSQGRQRYTDTQYF.

The chain employs TRBV5-1 and TRBJ1-6, with D unclear. Germline CDR1 reads SGHRS; CDR2 reads YFSETQ. This CDR3 has 15 amino acids. Trimming took 0 bases from V and 7 from J, leaving 11 bases between them. This CDR3 is CASSLERGWNSPLHF. As DNA, the CDR3 is TGCGCCAGCAGCTTGGAGCGGGGATGGAATTCACCCCTCCACTTT.

This clone was detected only once. The rearrangement links TRBV5-1 to TRBJ2-1; maybe TRBD2 (5 bases). The V and J ends lost 3 bases and 9 bases respectively, with 19 bases between them. CDR3 length equals 15 residues. Germline CDR1 and CDR2: SGHRS and YFSETQ. The CDR3 region has the DNA TGCGCCAGCAGCTCACTAGGGCTGAATGAGGCTGAGCAGTTCTTC. Encoded protein: CASSSLGLNEAEQFF.

The chain employs TRBV10-3 and TRBJ2-1, with 12 bases lining up with TRBD2. Trimming took 10 bases from V and 4 from J; bases not matched to a gene: 5. The CDR3 contains 14 residues. From germline, CDR1 is ENHRY and CDR2 SYGVKD. The CDR3 reads CANSGTSGYNEQFF. CDR3 bases: TGTGCCAACTCCGGGACTAGCGGGTACAATGAGCAGTTCTTC.

This clone was picked up one time. The rearrangement links TRBV11-1 to TRBJ2-7, with unresolved D. CDR1 is SGHAT, CDR2 FQDESV, per germline (reference sequence). Trimming pared 1 base from V and 4 bases from J, leaving 11 bases between. The CDR3 length is 14 residues. CDR3 DNA sequence: TGTGCCAGCAGCTTAGTCGCAGGTCTTTACGAGCAGTACTTC. It encodes CASSLVAGLYEQYF. The variable domain in full, with the rest retrieved from reference TRBV11-1 and TRBJ2-7, is EAEVAQSPRYKITEKSQAVAFWCDPISGHATLYWYRQILGQGPELLVQFQDESVVDDSQLPKDRFSAERLKGVDSTLKIQPAELGDSAMYLCASSLVAGLYEQYFGPGTRLTVT.

The rearrangement joins TRBV5-1 to TRBJ2-3, with D possibly being TRBD1 (6 bases). V was shortened by 4 bases and J by 0 bases, with 15 bases between the two germline ends. The CDR3 totals 16 residues. Per germline, CDR1 SGHRS and CDR2 YFSETQ. The CDR3 here is CASSPTSTGSTDTQYF. CDR3 DNA sequence: TGCGCCAGCAGCCCTACCTCGACAGGTAGCACAGATACGCAGTATTTT.

This clone was observed a single time. CDR3 sequence: CATSDSGLAGPTDTQYF. CDR3 sequence (DNA): TGTGCCACCAGTGATTCTGGACTAGCGGGACCCACAGATACGCAGTATTTT. This sequence joins TRBV24-1 and TRBJ2-3, with 12 positions matching TRBD2. Germline CDR1 and CDR2: KGHDR and SFDVKD. This CDR3 has 17 amino acids. The trim removed 2 bases at V and 2 bases at J, leaving 4 bases unmatched.

The rearrangement links TRBV2 to TRBJ1-6; D possibly corresponds to TRBD1 (6 bases). The CDR3 length is 15 residues. Germline V gene lookup returns CDR1 SNHLY and CDR2 FYNNEI. Trimming removed 0 bases at V and 9 bases at J, with 12 bases between. The CDR3 DNA reads TGTGCCAGCAGTGAAGCGAGCAGGGGAAGTTCACCCCTCCACTTT. Its translation is CASSEASRGSSPLHF.

This clone was found once. The rearrangement joins TRBV19 to TRBJ1-5, with 7 bases fitting TRBD1. In germline, CDR1 is LNHDA, CDR2 SQIVND (reference sequence). There are 17 residues in the CDR3. The junction had 13 bases not matched to a gene; V was cut back by 4 bases and J by 4 bases. CDR3 protein: CASSTTLRQGQNQPQHF. DNA of the CDR3: TGTGCCAGTAGTACCACCCTCCGACAGGGACAGAATCAGCCCCAGCATTTT.

This sequence joins TRBV24-1 and TRBJ1-1; maybe TRBD1 (5 bases). From germline, CDR1 is KGHDR and CDR2 SFDVKD. Trimming removed 8 bases from V and 1 base from J, with 10 bases in between. CDR3 length: 13 amino acids. In DNA form, the CDR3 reads TGTGCCACCATGGGGGGAGGGAACACTGAAGCTTTCTTT. This translates into CATMGGGNTEAFF.

This sequence joins TRBV5-1 and TRBJ2-7; 9 bases line up with TRBD1. The V gene end was trimmed by 3 bases and the J gene end by 5 bases; junction bases not matched to a gene: 9. Germline V CDR1 and CDR2: SGHRS, YFSETQ. This CDR3 has 15 amino acids. CDR3 nucleotides: TGCGCCAGCAGCTCCGGACAGGGGATCATGAACGAGCAGTACTTC. It yields the protein CASSSGQGIMNEQYF. Full variable domain (missing parts from reference TRBV5-1 and TRBJ2-7): KAGVTQTPRYLIKTRGQQVTLSCSPISGHRSVSWYQQTPGQGLQFLFEYFSETQRNKGNFPGRFSGRQFSNSRSEMNVSTLELGDSALYLCASSSGQGIMNEQYFGPGTRLTVT.

This clone was counted a few times. The chain carries TRBV19 and TRBJ1-5, with a possible D match to TRBD1 (6 bases). This CDR3 contains 14 residues. The V gene lost 7 bases and the J gene lost 4 bases, with 14 bases spanning the gap. Germline CDR1 is LNHDA and CDR2 is SQIVND (reference sequence). DNA for the CDR3: TGTGCCAGTACCATGGGGACACTGAATCAGCCCCAGCATTTT. This translates into CASTMGTLNQPQHF.

The CDR3 spells CASSPGVPTEAFF. CDR3 in DNA: TGTGCCAGCAGCCCAGGGGTCCCCACTGAAGCTTTCTTT. The gene calls are TRBV7-8 and TRBJ1-1, with a tentative D call TRBD1 (6 bases). The CDR3 covers 13 residues. V was shortened by 5 bases and J by 4 bases, with 11 bases between the two germline ends. Germline values: CDR1 SGHVS, CDR2 FQNEAQ.

The V gene is TRBV6-2 or TRBV6-3, the J gene TRBJ1-2, with a tentative D call TRBD1 (6 bases). The CDR3 totals 15 residues. Trimming cost V 5 bases and J 2 bases, with 15 bases left between them. Germline V gene lookup returns CDR1 MNHEY and CDR2 SVGEGT. The CDR3 sequence is CASSRTLQGNYGYTF. The CDR3 DNA reads TGTGCCAGCAGTCGGACCCTCCAGGGGAACTATGGCTACACCTTC.

The chain couples TRBV12-3 or TRBV12-4 to TRBJ2-2; tentative D call: TRBD2 (5 bases). V was shortened by 5 bases and J by 6 bases, with 10 bases between the two germline ends. The CDR3 is made up of 13 amino acids. DNA for the CDR3: TGTGCCAGCAGTCCAGGCGGGCCCGGGGAGCTGTTTTTT. The encoded protein is CASSPGGPGELFF.

The V gene is TRBV10-2, the J gene TRBJ2-1, with D perhaps matching TRBD1 (5 bases). This CDR3 is 13 amino acids long. Germline CDR1 WSHSY, CDR2 SAAADI. V gave up 3 bases and J gave up 8 bases, with 11 bases separating them. The CDR3 nucleotides are TGCGCCAGCAGTGAATTTTGGGGCTATGAGCAGTTCTTC. It encodes CASSEFWGYEQFF.

The chain links TRBV5-4 to TRBJ2-1; 14 bases map to TRBD2. V was clipped by 4 bases and J by 0 bases; unmatched bases: 6. The length of the CDR3 is 18 residues. Germline V gives CDR1 SGHNT, CDR2 YYREEE (reference sequence). The CDR3 bases are TGTGCCAGCAGCGTTGGGACTAGCGGGAGCCTCTCCTACAATGAGCAGTTCTTC. Translation: CASSVGTSGSLSYNEQFF.

The J gene is TRBJ1-6, the V gene TRBV7-6, with D possibly being TRBD1 (6 bases). The CDR3 has 16 amino acids. Trimming left V 1 base short and J 15 bases short, with 22 bases between. CDR1 is SGHVS and CDR2 is FNYEAQ in the germline V gene. This CDR3 is CASSLEALGGDSFLHF. The CDR3 nucleotides are TGTGCCAGCAGCTTAGAGGCTCTAGGGGGGGATTCTTTCCTCCACTTT.

The chain employs TRBV19 and TRBJ2-7, with a weak D call TRBD2 (5 bases). Trimming took 3 bases from V and 3 from J, leaving 12 bases between them. CDR3 length: 14 amino acids. Germline V CDR1 and CDR2: LNHDA, SQIVND (reference sequence). CDR3 sequence: CASSIKVGGYEQYF. The CDR3 DNA reads as TGTGCCAGTAGTATTAAAGTAGGAGGCTACGAGCAGTACTTC.